These 24 T cell receptor beta chains originate from one sample sequenced in a study of prognosis after radiotherapy for stage I lung cancer (dated by TCRdb to the early 2020s). The instrument given in TCRdb is Illumina HiSeq 3000. The TCR beta CDR3 region was amplified from genomic DNA by two rounds of multiplex PCR. The first PCR round used primers specific to each TRBV and TRBJ gene, and the primer sequences were filed in Chinese patent CN105087789A. The public reads were reprocessed in TCRdb via fastp at Q25 and MiXCR, keeping in-frame beta chains. For every CDR3 protein sequence, its rows merge into one entry that carries the most common genes and DNA. The sample data list 11,000 to 15,000 distinct CDR3 sequences, and approximately 30% of these were observed just once. Together, the top ten hold 10% to 13% of the sample. Here the sequenced sample was PBMCs, taken before or after stereotactic body radiation therapy (not recorded which). These receptors were collected from a donor at least 50 years old with non-small cell lung cancer.

This clonotype was picked up many times. V gene TRBV5-4 combines with J gene TRBJ2-3, with 9 nucleotides matching TRBD2. There are 15 residues in the CDR3. The ends lost 2 bases at V and 4 bases at J; junction bases unmatched: 5. Germline CDR1 is SGHNT and CDR2 is YYREEE (reference sequence). CDR3 sequence (DNA): TGTGCCAGCAGCTTCGTGCGGGAGGGGGCAGATACGCAGTATTTT. This encodes CASSFVREGADTQYF.

By sample fraction, this clonotype is medium-sized. The V and J genes are TRBV20-1 and TRBJ2-7, with 8 bases matching TRBD1. V was pared by 4 bases and J by 2 bases, with 7 bases of the junction left unmatched. CDR1 DFQATT and CDR2 SNEGSKA come from the germline V gene (reference sequence). The CDR3 consists of 14 residues. CDR3 sequence: CSANEKGQAYEQYF. Written as DNA, the CDR3 is TGCAGTGCTAACGAGAAGGGACAGGCCTACGAGCAGTACTTC.

The V gene is TRBV19, the J gene TRBJ1-5; 8 bases agree with TRBD1. The J segment lost 5 bases and the V segment lost 0 bases, leaving 3 bases of the junction unmatched. This CDR3 region has 15 residues. The germline CDR1 and CDR2 sequences are LNHDA and SQIVND (reference sequence). CDR3: CASSIDGQGDQPQHF. The CDR3 nucleotides are TGTGCCAGTAGTATAGACGGACAGGGAGATCAGCCCCAGCATTTT. Variable domain in full (rest from reference TRBV19 and TRBJ1-5): DGGITQSPKYLFRKEGQNVTLSCEQNLNHDAMYWYRQDPGQGLRLIYYSQIVNDFQKGDIAEGYSVSREKKESFPLTVTSAQKNPTAFYLCASSIDGQGDQPQHFGDGTRLSIL.

This clonotype is classed as medium-sized. The V call is TRBV27, the J call TRBJ2-7, with 8 bases matching TRBD2. V lost 8 bases, J lost 4 bases, and 13 bases stayed unmatched. The germline V gene has CDR1 MNHEY and CDR2 SMNVEV (reference sequence). There are 15 residues in the CDR3. The CDR3 loop is CASRIGRGSFYEQYF. CDR3 nucleotides: TGTGCCAGCCGAATCGGGAGGGGATCCTTTTACGAGCAGTACTTC.

On this clonotype itself: One end of the junction fails to match germline, which may point to a read error. The CDR3 DNA is TGTGCCAGCAGCCTGACCCCAGGACGGGCTAACTATGGCTTCACCTTC. It specifies CASSLTPGRANYGFTF. The rearrangement links TRBV11-2 to TRBJ1-2; D is undetermined. The length of the CDR3 is 16 residues. Germline CDR1 SGHAT, CDR2 FQNNGV.

This clonotype was seen ten or more times. The chain employs TRBV4-2 and TRBJ1-1, with 11 bases fitting TRBD1. The germline V gene encodes CDR1 LGHNA and CDR2 YNFKEQ. Trimming took 3 bases from V and 7 from J; bases not matched to a gene: 4. The CDR3 runs to 14 residues. CDR3 nucleotide sequence: TGTGCCAGCAGCCAGGGACAGGGGGATGGTGAAGCTTTCTTT. This translates into CASSQGQGDGEAFF.

With respect to this clonotype: A far larger clone differs by one base, so this is likely a read error. V gene TRBV7-3 combines with J gene TRBJ2-3, with 11 bases identical to TRBD2. The CDR3 extends over 16 amino acids. From germline, CDR1 is SGHTA and CDR2 FQGTGA. CDR3 protein: CVSSSDSGRGTDTQYF. In DNA form, the CDR3 reads TGTGTCAGCAGCTCCGATAGCGGGAGGGGCACAGATACGCAGTATTTT.

This clonotype was counted many times. The J gene is TRBJ1-2, the V gene TRBV27, with D hard to call. The CDR3 totals 12 residues. V was trimmed by 2 bases and J by 9 bases, leaving 10 bases between them. Germline CDR1 reads MNHEY; CDR2 reads SMNVEV (reference sequence). The CDR3 DNA follows: TGTGCCAGCAGTTTACGGGGATACAGCTACACCTTC. Its protein product is CASSLRGYSYTF.

By proportion, this clonotype is medium-sized. The J gene is TRBJ2-7, the V gene TRBV7-3, with 7 bases aligning to TRBD1. Per germline, CDR1 SGHTA and CDR2 FQGTGA. This CDR3 region has 13 residues. Trimming at V came to 5 bases and at J to 7 bases, leaving 8 bases not matched to a gene. The CDR3 is CASSQDRSGEQYF. CDR3 coding DNA: TGTGCCAGCAGCCAGGACAGGTCCGGGGAGCAGTACTTC.

This sequence joins TRBV2 and TRBJ1-4; 8 bases are a match to TRBD1. With 6 bases clipped from V and 11 bases from J, the junction kept 5 bases outside the gene matches. Germline values: CDR1 SNHLY, CDR2 FYNNEI. This CDR3 comprises 12 residues. The CDR3: CASSYRGEKLFF. CDR3 DNA: TGTGCCAGCAGCTACAGGGGGGAGAAACTGTTTTTT. The whole variable domain, filled in from reference TRBV2 and TRBJ1-4, reads EPEVTQTPSHQVTQMGQEVILRCVPISNHLYFYWYRQILGQKVEFLVSFYNNEISEKSEIFDDQFSVERPDGSNFTLKIRSTKLEDSAMYFCASSYRGEKLFFGSGTQLSVL.

This clonotype is large (0.1 to 1%) within its sample. The rearrangement joins TRBV2 to TRBJ1-6; D is unresolved. The CDR3 loop spans 14 amino acids. V was cut by 4 bases and J by 3 bases, with 7 bases left in between. Per germline, CDR1 SNHLY and CDR2 FYNNEI. CDR3: CASSARVYNSPLHF. DNA of the CDR3: TGTGCCAGCAGTGCACGGGTCTATAATTCACCCCTCCACTTT. Supplemented by reference TRBV2 and TRBJ1-6, the full variable domain reads EPEVTQTPSHQVTQMGQEVILRCVPISNHLYFYWYRQILGQKVEFLVSFYNNEISEKSEIFDDQFSVERPDGSNFTLKIRSTKLEDSAMYFCASSARVYNSPLHFGNGTRLTVT.

By frequency in the sample, this clonotype is medium-sized (0.01 to 0.1%). V usage is TRBV6-4 and J usage is TRBJ2-7; no clear D. Per the germline V gene, CDR1 is MRHNA and CDR2 is SNTAGT. There are 12 residues in the CDR3. The V end lost 5 bases, the J end lost 6 bases, and 11 bases lay between the germline ends. The CDR3 DNA reads TGTGCCAGCAGTTACGGAGTCGGCGAGCAGTACTTC. As protein: CASSYGVGEQYF.

This clonotype was seen repeatedly, ten times or more. The chain couples TRBV20-1 to TRBJ2-3, with D possibly TRBD1 on 6 matching bases. Germline-derived CDR1 and CDR2 are DFQATT and SNEGSKA (reference sequence). V lost 1 base and J 2 bases, leaving 10 bases between the germline ends. The CDR3 loop spans 14 amino acids. CDR3 protein: CSARVRQATDTQYF. CDR3 nucleotide sequence: TGCAGTGCTAGAGTTCGACAGGCCACAGATACGCAGTATTTT.

As to this clonotype: A far larger clone is just one base off, so this is likely a read error. The chain has TRBV7-3 and TRBJ1-5, with TRBD1 matching over 9 bases. The germline gives CDR1 SGHTA, CDR2 FQGTGA. V dropped 5 bases and J dropped 9; count of bases not matched to a gene: 8. The CDR3 contains 14 residues. Here the CDR3 DNA reads TGTGCCAGCAGCCCGGGACAGGGATTACGGCCCCAGCATTTT. Amino acid sequence: CASSPGQGLRPQHF.

The table lists this clonotype with many counts. This chain connects TRBV29-1 to TRBJ2-7, with 7 bases matching TRBD2. V lost 5 bases to trimming and J lost 4 bases; unmatched junction nucleotides: 8. Germline V gives CDR1 SQVTM, CDR2 ANQGSEA. This CDR3 region has 13 residues. The CDR3 spells CSVSSGNRYEQYF. The DNA for the CDR3 is TGCAGCGTTTCAAGCGGGAACAGGTACGAGCAGTACTTC.

This clonotype is termed medium-sized (0.01 to 0.1%). J is TRBJ2-3 and V is TRBV27, with D perhaps TRBD2 (5 bases). Between the trimmed V and J ends, which lost 11 bases and 0 bases, there was a span of 9 bases. This CDR3 is 12 amino acids long. Germline V CDR1 and CDR2: MNHEY, SMNVEV (reference sequence). This CDR3 reads CASRASTDTQYF. The DNA for the CDR3 is TGTGCCTCGCGGGCTAGCACAGATACGCAGTATTTT.

This clonotype showed up many times. The chain links TRBV19 to TRBJ2-1; D not certain. The V end was cut by 3 bases, the J end by 4 bases, with 7 bases between. Per the germline V gene, CDR1 is LNHDA and CDR2 is SQIVND (reference sequence). The CDR3 contains 13 residues. The CDR3 loop is CASSIQEYNEQFF. The CDR3 DNA follows: TGTGCCAGTAGTATCCAGGAGTACAATGAGCAGTTCTTC.

Points on this clonotype: A junction boundary mismatches the germline segment, possibly from a read error. The V and J genes are TRBV3-1 and TRBJ2-7, with a possible D match to TRBD1 (5 bases). CDR1 and CDR2 from the germline V gene are LGHDT and YNNKEL (reference sequence). The CDR3 length is 12 residues. CDR3 sequence reads: CANSQVKGEQYF. CDR3 nucleotides: TGTGCCAACAGCCAAGTGAAGGGGGAGCAGTACTTC.

Worth noting for this clonotype: A far larger clone lies a single base away; this is likely a read error. The gene calls are TRBV6-4 and TRBJ1-1; 11 nucleotides agree with TRBD1. The junction had 8 bases not matched to a gene; V was cut back by 5 bases and J by 6 bases. This CDR3 spans 15 amino acids. Germline CDR1 and CDR2: MRHNA and SNTAGT. CDR3 nucleotide sequence: TGTGCCAGCAGTTACACGGGACAGGGGGTATCTGAAGCTTTCTTT. This encodes CASSYTGQGVSEAFF.

With respect to this clonotype: A far larger clone differs by one base, so this is likely a read error. The CDR3 loop reads CSSRLRQGSAYEQYF. The DNA of the CDR3 is TGTTCCAGCAGACTCCGACAGGGGTCGGCCTACGAGCAGTACTTC. The chain joins TRBV6-8 to TRBJ2-7; 8 bases line up with TRBD1. Looked up from germline, CDR1 is MNHGY and CDR2 is SAAAGT. The CDR3 totals 15 residues.

This clonotype was counted at least ten times. The chain links TRBV6-1 to TRBJ1-5; D is unresolved. Germline CDR1 is MNHNS and CDR2 is SASEGT. The CDR3 extends over 13 amino acids. Trimming stripped 7 bases from V and 4 bases from J, with 11 bases between. The CDR3 DNA is TGTGCCAGCAAGGACGGAGCTAATCAGCCCCAGCATTTT. Translating it yields CASKDGANQPQHF.

This clonotype was observed many times. The chain uses TRBV9 and TRBJ2-1; 7 bases agree with TRBD1. From germline, CDR1 is SGDLS and CDR2 YYNGEE. Losses at the gene ends were 2 bases for V and 11 bases for J; bases not matched to a gene: 10. There are 14 residues in the CDR3. CDR3 in DNA: TGTGCCAGCAGCGTCAGGGACAGCGGTTATAAGCAGTTCTTC. Translation: CASSVRDSGYKQFF.

The rearrangement joins TRBV20-1 to TRBJ2-3; 10 positions agree with TRBD2. Germline assignment: CDR1 DFQATT and CDR2 SNEGSKA (reference sequence). CDR3 length: 15 residues. V trimming: 6 bases; J trimming: 5 bases; junction bases outside the gene matches: 11. CDR3 residues: CSALRASGSGDTQYF. DNA of the CDR3: TGCAGTGCCCTCCGGGCTAGCGGGAGTGGAGATACGCAGTATTTT.

In this sample, this clonotype is medium-sized. The chain links TRBV27 to TRBJ2-7; D is unclear. This CDR3 has 12 residues. Deletions cut 6 bases from V and 3 bases from J, with 9 bases between. The germline gives CDR1 MNHEY, CDR2 SMNVEV (reference sequence). The CDR3 region has the DNA TGTGCCAGCAGGGCCTCGTACTACGAGCAGTACTTC. Translating gives CASRASYYEQYF.